This record concerns one TCR beta chain sequence. Its binding antigen is unknown. One base away there is no much larger clone; base qualities are not given. TCR CDR3 regions were amplified from genomic DNA by multiplex PCR using the deep immunoSEQ assay. Genomic DNA extracted from each cell subset was distributed evenly over all wells of several immunoSEQ 96-well plates, and each plate served as one replicate. For sorted subsets, roughly 190 ng of genomic DNA, equivalent to around 31,000 T cell genomes, went into each replicate PCR. Purified libraries were measured with a Qubit 3.0 fluorometer, size-checked on a Bioanalyzer 2100, and measured again with the KAPA Library Quantification kit. Every immunoSEQ 96-well plate was sequenced on a dedicated single-read 150-cycle Illumina NextSeq 550 flow cell. The source study handled its data this way. The immunoSEQ output contained only junctional sequences without quality scores, so filtering could not match that applied to full-length reads. Sequences were annotated with PyIR, a Python wrapper for IgBLAST v1.9, using IMGT germline references to assign V/J genes and CDR3. Reads were filtered out if the reads had weak V/J assignments (E-value above 1e-6), no CDR3, stop codons, out-of-frame junctions, or ambiguous translated residues. V3J clonotypes were defined as sequences sharing the same inferred V gene, J gene, and CDR3 amino acid sequence. To compute the percentage overlap between repertoires, the number of shared unique clonotypes was divided by the size of the smaller repertoire. Three approaches were used to assess repertoire richness: RTK rarefaction, the Chao1 estimator, and Recon v2.1 estimates of unobserved clonotypes. Generation probabilities were computed with OLGA for all TCRbeta clonotypes obtained by the gDNA method from several donors. Entries here come from immuneACCESS through TCRdb and include only in-frame sequences with V and J called. Some clones fail to appear in such tables; in the studies checked, an unresolved V gene covers under half of the shortfall, and the cause of the remainder is unknown. V, J and clone size derive from that table, while D and trimming were established from the DNA sequence. The sample includes around 720,000 clones, with 73% observed a single time. The ten largest account for around 1.7% of the sample.

These data originate in a study of shared clonotypes between healthy human individuals (TCRdb year 2020). With regard to the full study: The cohort included a few men and a couple of women between 18 and 49 years of age. Different laboratories and diverse techniques were used to prepare libraries and sequence TCR repertoires, to increase sequencing depth and limit assay-specific biases. For each donor, CD4 naive and CD4 memory were each run on three plates, CD8 naive on two plates, and CD8 memory on one plate. Per donor, leukapheresis produced somewhere between about 0.94 and 9 billion PBMCs. To estimate repertoire size and how much clonotypes are shared between individuals, the study performed deep sequencing of blood TCR repertoires from a few healthy adults. Points the paper makes about the study in general: Naive subsets generally had larger estimated clonotype richness than memory subsets did. The genetic and exposure-history diversity represented was limited by the small number of donors. Sampling was restricted to blood, and TCR repertoires in tissue are likely to differ from TCR repertoires in blood. Sharing across a few donors was observed for 4.5% to 6.5% of naive CD4, 3.5% of naive CD8, roughly 2.3% of memory CD4, and around 0.4% of memory CD8 clonotypes. Pairwise subsampling led to the expectation that sequencing depth would affect the degree of clonotype sharing among donors. Rarefaction of sorted-subset datasets indicated incomplete sequencing despite the large sequencing depth. Higher generation probabilities were observed for clonotypes shared by all four sorted-subset donors than for non-shared clonotypes.

From the cysteine through the phenylalanine, the CDR3 covers 12 amino acids. CDR3 DNA is the only sequence kept; it has 36 bases, read in frame from the first base. CDR1 and CDR2 are read off the germline V gene (reference sequence) as MNHEY and SMNVEV. Relative to germline, V is 6 bases shorter and J is 5 bases shorter, with 10 bases between their ends. Healthy HIV-negative adults with no recently reported acute infections or vaccinations were included as donors. All donors were Caucasian adults living in Nashville, Tennessee, USA. CD4+ T cells were enriched through magnetic negative selection, after which naive cells were positively selected on CD45RA and the remaining negative fraction served as the memory subset. Blood was collected by leukapheresis, and PBMCs were isolated by Ficoll-Histopaque density gradient centrifugation and then cryopreserved in liquid nitrogen vapor phase. Purity and quantity of every magnetically sorted T cell population were checked by analytical flow cytometry. From each sorted fraction, genomic DNA was isolated and quantified by UV absorbance on a Nanodrop 2000c.

Recombination linked TRBV27 to TRBJ1-2; the D gene remains uncertain. Material: memory CD4+ T cells sorted from blood. Per the publication, the cell subset or site label means: CD45RA-negative fraction. This TCR was recovered from a woman aged 30 to 39 in good health. The CDR3 protein is CASSPVGYGYTF. The nucleotide sequence reads as follows: TGTGCCAGCAGCCCAGTGGGGTATGGCTACACCTTC.